This TCR beta chain was recovered during a study of blood T cells in healthy people across ages. Notes on the study in general: When set beside aged donors, long-lived donors presented more naive CD4+ cells and higher diversity. Across the age range, TCR beta diversity per million T cells fell in a roughly linear way.

In the case of this clonotype: Its specificity is unknown.

V dropped 5 bases and J dropped 4; count of bases not matched to a gene: 9. CDR3 size: 15 residues. The germline V gene encodes CDR1 SGHTA and CDR2 FQGNSA. For the second PCR, which ran for about 7 to 11 cycles, a sample-barcoded 5' primer and a J-beta primer mix were used. Through a template-switch adaptor with 12 random nucleotides, each cDNA molecule received a tag. TCRdb re-called the 5' RACE reads through MiXCR, storing one row per CDR3 protein. The sample has about 630,000 distinct CDR3 sequences, 20% to 25% seen once. The clonotype originates from a man in his 70s in good health. Material for sequencing was blood. The chain couples TRBV7-2 to TRBJ2-5, with 8 bases identical to TRBD1. The chain's CDR3 is CASSHRTGGRETQYF. In DNA form, the CDR3 reads TGTGCCAGCAGCCATCGTACAGGGGGGAGAGAGACCCAGTACTTC.